The rows below give T cell receptor beta chains drawn from one sample of a study of cytomegalovirus exposure and HLA in healthy donors. Using immunoSEQ multiplex PCR, the repertoire was profiled, and TCRdb retains in-frame clones only, with some absent. Among fewer than 120,000 clones listed, around 80% were seen once. Sequencing was done on a sample of PBMCs. The receptors shown here come from a woman between 55 and 75 years old in good health and CMV-seropositive. Both conserved end residues are part of each CDR3. D genes are given only for firm matches. Rows give clone size only sometimes, using once, few, many, or a class for an expanded clone.

cdr3_aa	cdr3_nt	d_call	v_call	j_call	clone_size
CASSYSGTGQEAFF	TGTGCCAGCAGTTACTCCGGGACAGGGCAAGAAGCTTTCTTT	TRBD1	TRBV6-6	TRBJ1-1	few
CAISVGGRDEQFF	TGTGCCATCAGCGTGGGGGGGAGGGATGAGCAGTTCTTC	TRBD2	TRBV10-3	TRBJ2-1	.
CASSFAGIGELFF	TGTGCCAGCAGCTTTGCGGGGATCGGGGAGCTGTTTTTT	.	TRBV7-6	TRBJ2-2	.
CASSLYRDEQYF	TGTGCCAGCAGCCTATATCGGGACGAGCAGTACTTC	.	TRBV7-9	TRBJ2-7	.
CASSSGSSYNEQFF	TGCGCCAGCAGTAGTGGGAGCTCCTACAATGAGCAGTTCTTC	.	TRBV5-1	TRBJ2-1	.
CAWSEGQGTDTQYF	TGTGCCTGGAGTGAGGGACAGGGCACAGATACGCAGTATTTT	TRBD1	TRBV30	TRBJ2-3	.
CASRLDPYNEQFF	TGTGCCAGCAGACTAGACCCCTACAATGAGCAGTTCTTC	.	TRBV6-5	TRBJ2-1	.
CASSYDGTSGSGYTF	TGTGCCAGCAGTTACGACGGGACCTCCGGGAGTGGCTACACCTTC	.	TRBV6-5	TRBJ1-2	.
CASSLRGQLAKNIQYF	TGTGCCAGCAGCTTGAGGGGGCAGTTAGCCAAAAACATTCAGTACTTC	TRBD1	TRBV5-4	TRBJ2-4	.
CGVFGSSGNTIYF	TGCGGGGTCTTTGGGTCCTCTGGAAACACCATATATTTT	.	TRBV6-5	TRBJ1-3	.
CSSSSLRRGPSYGYTF	TGTTCCAGCAGCTCTCTCCGCAGGGGCCCGAGCTATGGCTACACCTTC	.	TRBV7-9	TRBJ1-2	.
CATSSGLAWSTDTQYF	TGTGCCACCAGCAGTGGACTAGCGTGGAGCACAGATACGCAGTATTTT	TRBD2	TRBV15	TRBJ2-3	.
CASRFPRDSMWQYF	TGTGCCAGCCGATTCCCCCGGGACTCAATGTGGCAGTACTTC	.	TRBV6-1	TRBJ2-7	.
CASSYLITGVTEAFF	TGTGCCAGCAGTTACCTTATTACAGGGGTAACTGAAGCTTTCTTT	TRBD1	TRBV6-5	TRBJ1-1	.
CASSISTGGNTEAFF	TGTGCCAGCAGCATATCAACAGGGGGTAACACTGAAGCTTTCTTT	TRBD1	TRBV7-9	TRBJ1-1	.
CASSVDRASSYEQYF	TGTGCCAGCAGTGTCGACAGGGCATCCTCCTACGAGCAGTACTTC	TRBD1	TRBV2	TRBJ2-7	few
CARGGITGELFF	TGTGCCAGGGGGGGGATCACCGGGGAGCTGTTTTTT	TRBD2	TRBV2	TRBJ2-2	.
CASSQERATNEKLFF	TGTGCCAGCAGCCAAGAGAGAGCAACTAATGAAAAACTGTTTTTT	.	TRBV14	TRBJ1-4	.
CASSKGQAFNQPQHF	TGTGCCAGCAGTAAGGGACAGGCGTTCAATCAGCCCCAGCATTTT	TRBD1	TRBV28	TRBJ1-5	.
CASSGGLAGNVVF	TGTGCCAGCAGCGGGGGACTAGCGGGAAATGTGGTCTTC	TRBD2	TRBV7-9	TRBJ2-1	.
CAWSSLTGRYGRAFF	TGTGCCTGGAGTTCCCTGACAGGGAGGTATGGGCGAGCTTTCTTT	TRBD1	TRBV30	TRBJ1-1	.
CATSSTGGLVKNTEAFF	TGTGCCACCAGCAGTACAGGGGGCCTGGTGAAGAACACTGAAGCTTTCTTT	TRBD1	TRBV15	TRBJ1-1	few
CAIRARPAEKLFF	TGTGCCATACGCGCGAGGCCGGCGGAAAAACTGTTTTTT	.	TRBV6-1	TRBJ1-4	.
CASSPGGTRIIYGYTF	TGTGCCAGCAGCCCGGGGGGGACCCGCATTATCTATGGCTACACCTTC	.	TRBV5-4	TRBJ1-2	.
CASSEVHRGYRGNQPQHF	TGTGCCAGCAGTGAAGTTCACAGGGGGTATCGAGGCAATCAGCCCCAGCATTTT	TRBD1	TRBV6-1	TRBJ1-5	.
CASSPSSGLYSYEQYF	TGCGCCAGCAGTCCTTCTAGCGGCCTCTATTCCTACGAGCAGTACTTC	TRBD2	TRBV10-1	TRBJ2-7	.
CAISFARTSGRSDEQFF	TGTGCCATCAGCTTCGCTCGGACTAGCGGGAGGAGCGATGAGCAGTTCTTC	TRBD2	TRBV10-3	TRBJ2-1	.
CASSYSGGRAVLEQFF	TGTGCCAGCAGTTACTCAGGCGGGAGGGCCGTATTAGAGCAGTTCTTC	TRBD2	TRBV6-5	TRBJ2-1	.
CASSLAVTTRDRPSYEQYF	TGTGCCAGCAGCTTAGCCGTTACAACTAGGGACAGACCCTCCTACGAGCAGTACTTC	TRBD1	TRBV7-6	TRBJ2-7	.
CASSLSWTPRGETQYF	TGTGCCAGCAGCTTATCCTGGACCCCGAGGGGGGAGACCCAGTACTTC	.	TRBV7-2	TRBJ2-5	.
CASSAGQGAYEQYF	TGTGCCAGCAGTGCGGGACAGGGGGCTTACGAGCAGTACTTC	TRBD1	TRBV25-1	TRBJ2-7	.
CASSFRQGAAPYEQYF	TGTGCCAGCAGCTTTAGACAGGGTGCGGCCCCCTACGAGCAGTACTTC	TRBD1	TRBV13	TRBJ2-7	.
CASSLGGSGTDTQYF	TGCGCCAGCAGCTTGGGCGGGAGTGGGACAGATACGCAGTATTTT	TRBD2	TRBV5-1	TRBJ2-3	.
CASSLLTGKGETQYF	TGTGCCAGCAGCTTACTGACAGGGAAAGGAGAGACCCAGTACTTC	TRBD1	TRBV5-4	TRBJ2-5	.
CASSSPGTGGMINGYTF	TGTGCCAGCAGCAGTCCCGGGACAGGGGGCATGATCAATGGCTACACCTTC	TRBD1	TRBV7-9	TRBJ1-2	.
CATSEGLAVYNEQFF	TGTGCCACCAGCGAAGGACTAGCGGTCTACAATGAGCAGTTCTTC	TRBD2	TRBV15	TRBJ2-1	.
CASSPGTSGYEQYF	TGTGCCAGCAGCCCCGGGACTAGCGGTTACGAGCAGTACTTC	TRBD2	TRBV7-9	TRBJ2-7	.
CAGNSGQGLGLAF	TGTGCCGGAAATTCCGGGCAGGGACTCGGGTTAGCCTTC	.	TRBV2	TRBJ1-2	.
CASSPYEGINQPQHF	TGTGCCAGCTCACCATACGAGGGTATCAATCAGCCCCAGCATTTT	.	TRBV18	TRBJ1-5	.
CASSPLPINQNYQPQHF	TGTGCCAGCTCACCTCTACCTATAAATCAAAACTATCAGCCCCAGCATTTT	.	TRBV18	TRBJ1-5	.
CAVVTSGIYEQYF	TGTGCCGTAGTGACTAGCGGGATCTACGAGCAGTACTTC	TRBD2	TRBV19	TRBJ2-7	.
CASSQVTSGRDTDTQYF	TGTGCCAGCAGCCAAGTTACTAGCGGGAGGGACACAGATACGCAGTATTTT	TRBD2	TRBV4-2	TRBJ2-3	.
CASSLDPGTGVFYEQYF	TGTGCCAGCAGTTTAGACCCAGGGACAGGAGTTTTCTACGAGCAGTACTTC	TRBD1	TRBV28	TRBJ2-7	.
CASMGGGSGNTIYF	TGTGCCAGCATGGGGGGAGGCTCTGGAAACACCATATATTTT	.	TRBV27	TRBJ1-3	few
CATAGGQRNYGYTF	TGTGCCACCGCGGGGGGACAGAGAAACTATGGCTACACCTTC	TRBD1	TRBV5-4	TRBJ1-2	.
CASSREDQPQHF	TGTGCCAGCAGCCGAGAGGATCAGCCCCAGCATTTT	.	TRBV7-9	TRBJ1-5	once
CASKLLAGEGTDTQYF	TGTGCCAGCAAGTTACTAGCGGGGGAAGGGACAGATACGCAGTATTTT	TRBD2	TRBV7-6	TRBJ2-3	.
CASNEGSTEETQYF	TGTGCCAGCAACGAGGGCAGCACCGAAGAGACCCAGTACTTC	.	TRBV28	TRBJ2-5	.
CASEGSGNTIYF	TGCGCCAGCGAGGGATCTGGAAACACCATATATTTT	.	TRBV10-1	TRBJ1-3	few
CASSETGSNYGYTF	TGTGCCAGCAGTGAGACAGGGAGTAACTATGGCTACACCTTC	TRBD1	TRBV6-4	TRBJ1-2	.
CASSAGTSGVGGTDTQYF	TGTGCCAGCAGCGCCGGGACTAGCGGAGTCGGTGGCACAGATACGCAGTATTTT	TRBD2	TRBV9	TRBJ2-3	.
CASSSDSGNTIYF	TGTGCCAGCAGCTCCGACAGTGGGAACACCATATATTTT	.	TRBV7-3	TRBJ1-3	once
CASSLAEAFF	TGTGCCAGCAGTCTAGCTGAAGCTTTCTTT	.	TRBV6-1	TRBJ1-1	few